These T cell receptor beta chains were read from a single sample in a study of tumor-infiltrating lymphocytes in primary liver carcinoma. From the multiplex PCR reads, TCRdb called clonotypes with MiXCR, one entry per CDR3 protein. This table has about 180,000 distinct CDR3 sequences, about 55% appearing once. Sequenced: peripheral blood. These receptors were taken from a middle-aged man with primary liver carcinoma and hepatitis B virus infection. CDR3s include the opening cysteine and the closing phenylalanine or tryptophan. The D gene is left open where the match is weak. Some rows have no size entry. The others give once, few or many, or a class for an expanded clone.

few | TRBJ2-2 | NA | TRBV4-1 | CASSSSPGLGELFF | TGCGCCAGCAGCTCAAGTCCGGGCCTCGGGGAGCTGTTTTTT
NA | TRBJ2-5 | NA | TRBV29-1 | CSALGTPDGETQYF | TGCAGCGCACTTGGGACACCAGATGGGGAGACCCAGTACTTC
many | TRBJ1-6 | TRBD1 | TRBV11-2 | CASSLSGGSSYNSPLHF | TGTGCCAGCAGCTTGTCAGGGGGAAGCTCCTATAATTCACCCCTCCACTTT
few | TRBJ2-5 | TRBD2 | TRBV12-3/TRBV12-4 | CASSLALLAGGETQYF | TGTGCCAGCAGTTTAGCGTTGCTAGCGGGAGGGGAGACCCAGTACTTC
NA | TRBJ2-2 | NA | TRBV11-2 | CTSSLVVAGKLFF | TGTACCAGCAGCTTAGTCGTCGCCGGGAAGCTGTTTTTT
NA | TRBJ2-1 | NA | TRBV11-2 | CASSLDHHYNEQFF | TGTGCCAGCAGCTTAGACCACCACTACAATGAGCAGTTCTTC
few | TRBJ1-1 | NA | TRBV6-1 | CASSAFRVNTEAFF | TGTGCCAGCAGTGCTTTCAGGGTGAACACTGAAGCTTTCTTT
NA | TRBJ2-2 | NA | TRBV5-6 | CASSFQQITGELFF | TGTGCCAGCAGCTTCCAGCAAATAACCGGGGAGCTGTTTTTT
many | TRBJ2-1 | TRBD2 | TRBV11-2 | CASSLDGFWREGQVEQFF | TGTGCCAGCAGCTTAGATGGGTTTTGGCGGGAGGGCCAGGTTGAGCAGTTCTTC
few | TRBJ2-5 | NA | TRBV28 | CASSLYQTQYF | TGTGCCAGCAGTTTATACCAGACCCAGTACTTC
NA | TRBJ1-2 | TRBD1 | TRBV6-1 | CASGTGQGNGYTF | TGTGCCAGCGGTACGGGACAGGGAAATGGCTACACCTTC
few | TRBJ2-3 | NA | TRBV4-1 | CASSQGEVDTQYF | TGCGCCAGCAGCCAAGGGGAGGTCGATACGCAGTATTTT
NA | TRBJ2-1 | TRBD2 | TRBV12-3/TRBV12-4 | CANSPAREGDEQFF | TGTGCCAACAGTCCTGCCAGGGAGGGCGATGAGCAGTTCTTC
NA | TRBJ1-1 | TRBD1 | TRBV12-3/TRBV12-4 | CGSVGQGHTEAFF | TGTGGCAGCGTGGGACAGGGACACACTGAAGCTTTCTTT
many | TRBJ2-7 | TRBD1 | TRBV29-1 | CSVAGQGLTYEQYF | TGCAGCGTTGCGGGACAGGGACTAACCTACGAGCAGTACTTC
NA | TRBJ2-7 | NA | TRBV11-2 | CASSLAAGWIYEQYF | TGTGCCAGCAGCTTAGCCGCGGGATGGATCTACGAGCAGTACTTC
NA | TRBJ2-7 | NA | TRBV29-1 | CSVALGGGGDEQYF | TGCAGCGTGGCCCTAGGGGGGGGAGGGGACGAGCAGTACTTC
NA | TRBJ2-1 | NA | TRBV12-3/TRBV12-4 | CASITRDSDGEQFF | TGTGCCAGCATCACCCGGGACTCTGACGGTGAGCAGTTCTTC
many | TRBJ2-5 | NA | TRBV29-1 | CSVAPLGQETQYF | TGCAGCGTTGCCCCCCTCGGCCAAGAGACCCAGTACTTC
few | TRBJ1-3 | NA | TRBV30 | CAWSVPGANTIYF | TGTGCCTGGAGTGTACCCGGGGCAAACACCATATATTTT
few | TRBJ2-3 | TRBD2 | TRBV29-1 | CSVEQLAGVEDTQYF | TGCAGCGTTGAGCAACTAGCGGGAGTCGAAGATACGCAGTATTTT
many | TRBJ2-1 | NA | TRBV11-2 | CASSSDYNEQFF | TGTGCCAGCAGCTCGGATTACAATGAGCAGTTCTTC
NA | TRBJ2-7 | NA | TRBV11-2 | CASGPGTSTYEQYF | TGTGCCAGCGGCCCCGGGACATCAACTTACGAACAGTACTTC
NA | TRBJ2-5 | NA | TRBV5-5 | CASSLVAKETQYF | TGTGCCAGCAGCTTGGTTGCGAAGGAGACCCAGTACTTC
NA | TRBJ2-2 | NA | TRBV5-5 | CASSCGPPADTGELFF | TGTGCCAGCAGCTGTGGGCCCCCAGCGGACACCGGGGAGCTGTTTTTT
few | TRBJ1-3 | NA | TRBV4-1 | CASSLNGGGTAGNTIYF | TGCGCCAGCAGCCTCAATGGGGGGGGTACGGCTGGAAACACCATATATTTT
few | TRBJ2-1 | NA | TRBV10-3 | CAISERRDRGDIEQFF | TGTGCCATCAGTGAGAGGCGGGACAGAGGCGACATTGAGCAGTTCTTC
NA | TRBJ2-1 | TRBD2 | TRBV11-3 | CASSLETGTTRSIYNEQFF | TGTGCCAGCAGCTTAGAAACCGGGACTACCAGGAGTATCTACAATGAGCAGTTCTTC
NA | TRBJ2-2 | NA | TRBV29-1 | CSVEDVPGVPGELFF | TGCAGCGTTGAAGACGTCCCGGGAGTCCCCGGGGAGCTGTTTTTT
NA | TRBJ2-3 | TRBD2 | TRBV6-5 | CASSPSGGGTDTQYF | TGTGCCAGCAGTCCCTCGGGAGGCGGTACAGATACGCAGTATTTT
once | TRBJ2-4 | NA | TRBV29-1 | CSATKLIPQDIQCF | TGCAGCGCCACGAAGCTAATCCCCCAGGACATTCAGTGCTTC
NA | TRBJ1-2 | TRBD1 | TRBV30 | CAWSPGTVNGYTF | TGTGCCTGGAGTCCCGGGACAGTTAATGGCTACACCTTC
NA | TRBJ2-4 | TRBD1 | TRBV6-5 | CGSSLGQGGGNIQYF | TGTGGCAGCAGCCTAGGACAGGGCGGCGGAAACATTCAGTACTTC
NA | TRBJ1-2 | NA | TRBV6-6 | CASNYSRQEGYGYTF | TGTGCCAGCAATTACTCGAGACAGGAGGGCTATGGCTACACCTTC
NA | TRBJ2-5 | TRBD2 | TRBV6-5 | CASSWTSGMGETQHF | TGTGCCAGCAGTTGGACTAGCGGGATGGGCGAGACCCAGCACTTC
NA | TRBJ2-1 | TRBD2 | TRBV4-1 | CASSQSGTIYYNEQFF | TGCGCCAGCAGCCAATCCGGGACTATTTATTACAATGAGCAGTTCTTC
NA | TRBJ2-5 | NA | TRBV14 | CASSQRDTAKETQYF | TGTGCCAGCAGCCAAAGGGACACGGCCAAGGAGACCCAGTACTTC
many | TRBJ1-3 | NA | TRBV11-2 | CASSLDGFSGNTIYF | TGTGCCAGCAGCTTAGACGGATTCTCTGGAAACACCATATATTTT
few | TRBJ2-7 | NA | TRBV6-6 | CASSYGSTYYEQYF | TGTGCCAGCAGTTATGGGAGTACCTACTACGAGCAGTACTTC
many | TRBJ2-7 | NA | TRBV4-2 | CASSQESGLVLYF | TGTGCCAGCAGCCAAGAGTCGGGACTCGTTCTATACTTC
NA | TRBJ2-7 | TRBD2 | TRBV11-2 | CASSWTRTLHEQYF | TGTGCCAGCAGCTGGACTAGGACACTACACGAGCAGTACTTC
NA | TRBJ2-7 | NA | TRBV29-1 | CSVEDGDEDGASLEQYF | TGCAGCGTTGAAGATGGGGACGAGGACGGAGCCTCTCTAGAGCAGTACTTC
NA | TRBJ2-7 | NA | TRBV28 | CASTPGKNHYEQYF | TGTGCCAGCACTCCCGGGAAAAACCACTACGAGCAGTACTTC
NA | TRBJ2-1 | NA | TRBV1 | CTSSQDWAAGFNEQFF | TGCACCAGCAGCCAAGACTGGGCAGCAGGGTTCAATGAGCAGTTCTTC
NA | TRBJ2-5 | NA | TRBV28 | CASSLGLSLQETQYF | TGTGCCAGCAGTTTAGGGCTTAGCCTCCAAGAGACCCAGTACTTC
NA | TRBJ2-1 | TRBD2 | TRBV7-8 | CASSPGLEDHNEQFF | TGTGCCAGCAGCCCAGGACTAGAGGATCACAATGAGCAGTTCTTC
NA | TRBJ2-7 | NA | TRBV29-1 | CSVGRPPSSYNEQYF | TGCAGCGTGGGGCGTCCTCCCAGCTCCTACAATGAGCAGTACTTC
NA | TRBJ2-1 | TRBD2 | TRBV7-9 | CASSLSGADNEQFF | TGTGCCAGCAGCTTAAGCGGGGCAGACAATGAGCAGTTCTTC
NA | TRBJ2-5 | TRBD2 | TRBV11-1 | CASSLRPGGETRYF | TGTGCCAGCAGCTTGAGGCCGGGAGGCGAGACCCGGTACTTC
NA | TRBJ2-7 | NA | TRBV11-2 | CASSLSDGAYRQYF | TGTGCTAGCAGCTTAAGCGACGGAGCCTACAGGCAGTACTTC
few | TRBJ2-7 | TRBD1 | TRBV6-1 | CASGTTGTGTYEQYF | TGTGCCAGCGGAACCACAGGGACAGGCACCTACGAGCAGTACTTC
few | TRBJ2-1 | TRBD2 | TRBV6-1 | CASSEGLAVINEQFF | TGTGCCAGCAGTGAGGGACTAGCGGTCATCAATGAGCAGTTCTTC
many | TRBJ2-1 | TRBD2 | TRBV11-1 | CASSLTGLAVYNEQFF | TGTGCCAGCAGCTTAACGGGACTAGCCGTATACAATGAGCAGTTCTTC
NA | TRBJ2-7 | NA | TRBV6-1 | CASSANEETGGQYF | TGTGCCAGCAGCGCAAACGAGGAAACAGGTGGGCAGTACTTC
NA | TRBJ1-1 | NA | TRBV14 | CASTRTTNTEVFF | TGTGCCAGCACCCGGACGACGAACACTGAAGTTTTCTTT
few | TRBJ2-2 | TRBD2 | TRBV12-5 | CASGFLTSGRTGELFF | TGTGCTAGTGGTTTCCTGACTAGCGGGAGGACCGGGGAGCTGTTTTTT
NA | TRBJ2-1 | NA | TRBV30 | CAWSVPGYNEQFF | TGTGCCTGGAGTGTACCAGGGTACAATGAGCAGTTCTTC
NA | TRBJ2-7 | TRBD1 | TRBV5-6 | CASSLTGQGRTPHYEQYF | TGTGCCAGCAGCTTGACGGGACAGGGACGGACGCCCCACTACGAGCAGTACTTC
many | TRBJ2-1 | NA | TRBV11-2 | CASSAARSALYNEQFF | TGTGCCAGCAGCGCAGCACGAAGCGCCCTATACAATGAGCAGTTCTTC